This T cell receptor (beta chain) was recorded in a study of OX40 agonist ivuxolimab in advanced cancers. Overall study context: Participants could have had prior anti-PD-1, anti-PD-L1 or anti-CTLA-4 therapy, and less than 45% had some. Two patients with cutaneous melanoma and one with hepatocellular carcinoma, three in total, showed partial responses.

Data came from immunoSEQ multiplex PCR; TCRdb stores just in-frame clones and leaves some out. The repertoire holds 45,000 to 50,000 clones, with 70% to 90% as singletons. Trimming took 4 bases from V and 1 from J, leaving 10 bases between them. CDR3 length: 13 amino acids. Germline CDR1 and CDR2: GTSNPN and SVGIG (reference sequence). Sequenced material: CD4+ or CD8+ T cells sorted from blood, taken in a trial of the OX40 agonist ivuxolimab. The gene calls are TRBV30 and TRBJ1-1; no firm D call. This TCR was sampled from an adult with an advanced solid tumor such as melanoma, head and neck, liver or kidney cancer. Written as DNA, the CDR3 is TGTGCCTGGACCACTTGGGGGAACACTGAAGCTTTCTTT. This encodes CAWTTWGNTEAFF.